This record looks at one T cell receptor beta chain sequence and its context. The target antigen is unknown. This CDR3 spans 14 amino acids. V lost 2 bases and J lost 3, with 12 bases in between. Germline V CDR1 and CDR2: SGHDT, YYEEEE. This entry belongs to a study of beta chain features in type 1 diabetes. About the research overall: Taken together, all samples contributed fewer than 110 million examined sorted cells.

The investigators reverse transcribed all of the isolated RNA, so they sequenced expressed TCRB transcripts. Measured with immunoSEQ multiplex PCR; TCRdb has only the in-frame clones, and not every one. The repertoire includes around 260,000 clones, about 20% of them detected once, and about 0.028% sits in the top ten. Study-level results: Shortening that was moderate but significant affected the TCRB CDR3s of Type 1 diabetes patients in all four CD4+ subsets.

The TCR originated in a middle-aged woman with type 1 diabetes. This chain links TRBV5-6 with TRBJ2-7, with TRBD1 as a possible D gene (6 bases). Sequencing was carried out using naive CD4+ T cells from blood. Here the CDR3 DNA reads TGTGCCAGCAGCTTTGGTCAGGGGATCTACGAGCAGTACTTC. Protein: CASSFGQGIYEQYF.